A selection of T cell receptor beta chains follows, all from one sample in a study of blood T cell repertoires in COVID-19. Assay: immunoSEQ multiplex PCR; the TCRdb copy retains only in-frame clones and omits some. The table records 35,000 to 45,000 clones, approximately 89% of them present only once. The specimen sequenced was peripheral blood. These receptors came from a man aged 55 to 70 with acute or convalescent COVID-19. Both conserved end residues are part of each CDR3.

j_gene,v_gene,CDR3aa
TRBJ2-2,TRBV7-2,CASSSRMNTGELFF
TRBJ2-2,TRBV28,CASKPGHLSTGELFF
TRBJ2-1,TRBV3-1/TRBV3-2,CASSQYSGGNHNEQFF
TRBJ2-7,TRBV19,CASSAGTGSWEQYF
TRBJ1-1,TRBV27,CASSLTRTTNTEAFF
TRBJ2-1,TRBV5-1,CASSSLTSGSYNEQFF
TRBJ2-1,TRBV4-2,CASSQGLAGYNEQFF
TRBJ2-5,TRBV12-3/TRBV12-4,CASSRTGGGTQYF
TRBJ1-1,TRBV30,CAWSGELSGAGEGFF
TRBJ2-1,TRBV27,CASSFTSGRGNEQFF
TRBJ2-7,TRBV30,CAGGGFGQYF
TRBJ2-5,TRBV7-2,CASSRGTAQETQYF
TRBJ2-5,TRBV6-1,CASSERFPSVSGETQYF
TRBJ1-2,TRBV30,CAWRGGSYGYTF
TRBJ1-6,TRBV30,CAWSGPRNSPLHF
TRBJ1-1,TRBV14,CASSQVGRGSEAFF
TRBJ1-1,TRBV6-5,CASSRVGGQAFF
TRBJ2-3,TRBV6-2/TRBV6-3,CASSFSTDTQYF
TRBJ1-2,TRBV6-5,CASSRDRASGYTF
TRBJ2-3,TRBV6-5,CASSYSGGGGTDTQYF
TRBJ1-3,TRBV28,CASGTRGPGNTIYF
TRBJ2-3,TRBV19,CASRSGEGRQDTQYF
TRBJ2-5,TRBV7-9,CASSSQEGGGASETQYF
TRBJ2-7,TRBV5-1,CASSPGQGAYEQYF
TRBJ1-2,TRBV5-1,CASSLGSGAEGYTF
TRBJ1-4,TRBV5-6,CASSFWEITTNEKLFF
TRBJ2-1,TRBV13,CASSRLTSGSANEQFF
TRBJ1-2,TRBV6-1,CASRQNGNNNYGYTF
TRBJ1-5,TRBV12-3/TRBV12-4,CASSLGEGGPQHF
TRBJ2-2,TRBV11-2,CASSSAPLWATGELFF
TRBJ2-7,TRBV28,CASSITGFRPYEQYF
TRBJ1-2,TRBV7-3,CASSLTPTGLDGYTF
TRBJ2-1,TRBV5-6,CASSLPYFVDEQFF
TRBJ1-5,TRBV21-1,CASSKGQVRNQPQHF
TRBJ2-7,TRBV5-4,CASSLGGLERYEQYF
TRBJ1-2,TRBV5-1,CASRVQADSNYGYTF
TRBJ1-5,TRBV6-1,CASSEAGDQPQHF
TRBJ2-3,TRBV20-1,CSASSAQRADTQYF
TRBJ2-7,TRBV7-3,CAPLGGRSSYEQYF
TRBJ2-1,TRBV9,CASSVVGGTNEQFF
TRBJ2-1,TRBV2,CASRALAGDYNEQFF